The TCR beta chain described here comes from a study of cytomegalovirus exposure and HLA in healthy donors. Trimming took off 0 bases at V and 5 bases at J, with 13 bases between the two ends. Germline lookup yields CDR1 LGHNA and CDR2 YSLEER. The CDR3 extends over 15 amino acids. The PCR contained 60 Vbeta and 13 Jbeta primers. The repertoire was sequenced with immunoSEQ multiplex PCR; TCRdb's copy has only in-frame clones and lacks some. The repertoire includes about 180,000 clones, 82% of them detected once, and about 1.6% sits in the top ten. The receptor comes from a man in his forties or fifties in good health and CMV-seronegative. The sample comprised PBMCs. This chain links TRBV4-3 with TRBJ1-2, with TRBD1 as a possible D gene (6 bases). The CDR3 loop is CASSQDRGGWYGYTF. CDR3 bases: TGCGCCAGCAGCCAAGATCGCGGGGGCTGGTATGGCTACACCTTC.